This T cell receptor beta chain appears in the sequencing data of a study of blood T cell repertoires in COVID-19 (TCRdb year 2020). Study-level background: Collaborator samples came from the United States, Italy and Spain and covered acute and convalescent phases of COVID-19. The material from the prospective study consisted of cDNA or gDNA derived from T cells, B-cell-depleted T cells, or PBMCs. Subjects who had been exposed to COVID-19, were actively infected with it, or had recovered from it provided the deeply sampled blood TCRbeta repertoires that made up the dataset. A freely available public database, intended as a resource for researchers studying the immune response to SARS-CoV-2, is where the repertoires were released. Samples came from the ongoing ImmuneRACE study (first 160 participants) plus 1,254 subjects from 6 global collaborators. The sample metadata nearly always contained a de-identified subject ID, COVID-19 status, age in years and sex. Where available, HLA class I and class II types were obtained from metadata supplied by the sample provider rather than from assay-based typing.

The junction shows trimming of 2 bases on V and 7 bases on J, and the gene matches do not reach 12 bases of it. CDR1 and CDR2 are drawn from the germline V gene: SGHTA, FQGNSA. From the cysteine through the phenylalanine, the CDR3 covers 19 amino acids. Of all the DNA, just the CDR3 is kept, 57 bases in frame from base 1. Whole blood was collected in K2EDTA tubes by collaborating institutions according to the institutions' own protocols. For TCRbeta analysis, collaborators shipped samples in one of three forms: frozen whole blood, isolated PBMCs, or DNA extracted from either of those sample types. With respect to this clone: It lacks a known antigen. No base quality information exists; no much larger clone differs at one position.

TCRbeta CDR3 regions were amplified from genomic DNA using the immunoSEQ Assay, a bias-controlled multiplex PCR. The source study handled its data this way. Within the assay, amplification of reference gene primers was used to estimate how many nucleated cells each sample contained. To quantify the absolute abundance of each unique TCRbeta CDR3 rearrangement, sequence reads were collapsed and filtered. For each sample, productive Simpson clonality was calculated as the square root of Simpson's diversity index across productive rearrangements. TCRdb carries this immuneACCESS record with in-frame sequences only. Its versions omit some clonotypes, under half of them owing to an unresolved V gene in the studies checked, with the rest unexplained. The DNA was the basis for D and trimming; V, J and clone size are from that table. A total of about 160,000 clones appear in this sample, roughly 84% of them only once. The biggest ten clones account for under 2.5% of the sample.

Overall study outcomes, separate from this receptor: The amount of clinical and demographic metadata varied by source and participant and was provided uncurated.

The sequenced sample was peripheral blood. This TCR was sampled from a man in his sixties or seventies with acute or convalescent COVID-19. The chain employs TRBV7-2 and TRBJ2-1; 15 bases in the middle match TRBD2. Read as DNA, the sequence is TGTGCCAGCAGCTTACCGGGACTAGCGGGGGGTAACGCTTGGAATGAGCAGTTCTTC. This gives the protein CASSLPGLAGGNAWNEQFF.